This passage covers 9 T cell receptor beta chains from one sample sequenced in a study of blood T cell repertoires in COVID-19. Using immunoSEQ multiplex PCR, the repertoire was profiled, and TCRdb retains in-frame clones only, with some absent. The table records roughly 180,000 clones, 81% of them present only once. The specimen sequenced was peripheral blood. The receptors originated from a woman between 35 and 50 years old with COVID-19, enrolled during active disease.

The V and J genes are TRBV19 and TRBJ1-4; no firm D call. Trimming pared 5 bases from V and 7 bases from J, leaving 14 bases between. CDR1 and CDR2 from the germline V gene are LNHDA and SQIVND (reference sequence). The CDR3 covers 14 residues. The CDR3 nucleotides are TGTGCCAGTAGTGGAGGCCTGCGGGGTGAAAAACTGTTTTTT. Translating it yields CASSGGLRGEKLFF.

V gene TRBV19 combines with J gene TRBJ1-2, with D possibly being TRBD1 (5 bases). Trimming stripped 7 bases from V and 4 bases from J, with 13 bases between. CDR1 LNHDA and CDR2 SQIVND come from the germline V gene (reference sequence). This CDR3 contains 13 residues. The CDR3 reads CASTSGQGYGYTF. Written as DNA, the CDR3 is TGTGCCAGTACCTCGGGTCAGGGCTATGGCTACACCTTC.

This chain joins TRBV19 and TRBJ2-2; D remains ambiguous. Trimming stripped 1 base from V and 4 bases from J, with 7 bases between. CDR3 length: 14 amino acids. The germline V gene encodes CDR1 LNHDA and CDR2 SQIVND (reference sequence). CDR3: CASSIATGTGELFF. CDR3 nucleotide sequence: TGTGCCAGTAGTATAGCTACGGGCACCGGGGAGCTGTTTTTT.

In nucleotides, the CDR3 is TGTGCCAGCAGCCCCGACAGGGACTACGAGCAGTACTTC. This encodes CASSPDRDYEQYF. The chain employs TRBV12-3 or TRBV12-4 and TRBJ2-7, with 7 bases identical to TRBD1. V lost 6 bases, J lost 3 bases, and 5 bases stayed unmatched. The CDR3 spans 13 residues.

The rearrangement uses TRBV2 and TRBJ2-7; 7 bases are shared with TRBD2. Germline CDR1 is SNHLY and CDR2 is FYNNEI. V dropped 1 base and J dropped 4; count of bases not matched to a gene: 7. The CDR3 sequence is 15 residues long. The CDR3 loop reads CASSEGEGPAYEQYV. CDR3 DNA: TGTGCCAGCAGTGAAGGGGAGGGTCCAGCATACGAGCAGTACGTC.

V gene TRBV11-3 combines with J gene TRBJ2-2; D unclear. V was trimmed by 2 bases and J by 3 bases, leaving 7 bases between them. This CDR3 contains 14 residues. Germline V lookup: CDR1 SGHNT, CDR2 YENEEA. The CDR3 region is CASSLTAYTGELFF. The DNA for the CDR3 is TGTGCCAGCAGCTTAACAGCCTACACCGGGGAGCTGTTTTTT.

V usage is TRBV6-5 and J usage is TRBJ1-5; possibly TRBD1 for D (6 bases). The V and J ends lost 7 bases and 3 bases respectively, with 10 bases between them. Germline-derived CDR1 and CDR2 are MNHEY and SVGAGI. This CDR3 contains 13 residues. CDR3 region: CASNTGNNQPQHF. For the CDR3, the DNA is TGTGCCAGCAATACAGGGAACAATCAGCCCCAGCATTTT.

In this sample, this clone turned up many times. The chain employs TRBV30 and TRBJ2-7, with unresolved D. Germline CDR1 is GTSNPN and CDR2 is SVGIG (reference sequence). The CDR3 is 14 residues long. Trimming pared 4 bases from V and 2 bases from J, leaving 15 bases between. The CDR3 loop is CAWKPGANPYEQYF. The CDR3 nucleotides are TGTGCCTGGAAGCCAGGCGCGAACCCCTACGAGCAGTACTTC.

The chain joins TRBV4-2 to TRBJ2-1, with 10 bases aligning to TRBD2. CDR3 length: 16 residues. J gave up 6 bases and V 0 bases, and 5 bases lay outside the gene matches. Per the germline V gene, CDR1 is LGHNA and CDR2 is YNFKEQ. The CDR3 DNA reads TGTGCCAGCAGCCAAGAGGCTAGCGGGAGAAGCAATGAGCAGTTCTTC. This encodes CASSQEASGRSNEQFF.